Following are 18 T cell receptor beta chains from one sample sequenced in a study of OX40 agonist ivuxolimab in advanced cancers. Measured with immunoSEQ multiplex PCR; TCRdb has only the in-frame clones, and not every one. In the table there are some 54,000 clones, 65% to 80% of which are singletons. Specimen: CD4+ or CD8+ T cells sorted from blood, collected in a trial of the OX40 agonist ivuxolimab. Receptors were obtained from an adult with an advanced solid tumor such as melanoma, head and neck, liver or kidney cancer.

The V gene is TRBV10-3, the J gene TRBJ1-2; 10 nucleotides align to TRBD1. Germline CDR1 reads ENHRY; CDR2 reads SYGVKD. J gave up 3 bases and V 5 bases, and 6 bases lay outside the gene matches. The CDR3 is 15 residues long. CDR3 amino acids: CAISPGTGVDYGYTF. Written as DNA, the CDR3 is TGTGCCATCAGTCCCGGGACAGGGGTTGACTATGGCTACACCTTC.

The J gene is TRBJ2-7, the V gene TRBV28, with 7 bases fitting TRBD1. With 4 bases clipped from V and 2 bases from J, the junction kept 8 bases outside the gene matches. In germline, CDR1 is MDHEN, CDR2 SYDVKM. CDR3 length: 15 residues. CDR3: CASSSTGTATYEQYF. The DNA for the CDR3 is TGTGCCAGCAGTTCAACCGGGACAGCCACCTACGAGCAGTACTTC.

The sample holds a few counts of this clone. The J gene is TRBJ2-1, the V gene TRBV5-1; 8 positions match TRBD2. CDR3 size: 15 residues. V lost 0 bases, J lost 2 bases, and 1 base stayed unmatched. Germline CDR1 is SGHRS and CDR2 is YFSETQ. CDR3 in DNA: TGCGCCAGCAGCTTGGACGGGGGGGCCTACAATGAGCAGTTCTTC. Translating it yields CASSLDGGAYNEQFF.

The rearrangement uses TRBV11-1 and TRBJ2-7; 7 bases agree with TRBD1. This CDR3 is 14 amino acids long. V lost 4 bases, J lost 5 bases, and 8 bases stayed unmatched. Germline assignment: CDR1 SGHAT and CDR2 FQDESV (reference sequence). CDR3 nucleotides: TGTGCCAGCAGCTCACAAGACAGGGACCACGAGCAGTACTTC. Protein sequence: CASSSQDRDHEQYF.

The chain employs TRBV6-5 and TRBJ1-5, with 10 bases identical to TRBD1. The CDR3 runs to 14 residues. The ends lost 6 bases at V and 6 bases at J; junction bases unmatched: 5. Looked up from germline, CDR1 is MNHEY and CDR2 is SVGAGI. CDR3 coding DNA: TGTGCCAGCAGCTCCGGGACAGGGGCTCAGCCCCAGCATTTT. This encodes CASSSGTGAQPQHF.

The chain has TRBV11-1 and TRBJ1-1; D is perhaps TRBD1 (5 bases). The CDR3 is made up of 14 amino acids. Trimming took 0 bases from V and 8 from J, leaving 13 bases between them. Germline V gene data show CDR1 as SGHAT and CDR2 as FQDESV (reference sequence). The DNA for the CDR3 is TGTGCCAGCAGCTTAGCGTGGATGGGGGACGAAGCTTTCTTT. This translates into CASSLAWMGDEAFF.

This chain connects TRBV5-1 to TRBJ1-6; TRBD1 is a possible D gene (5 bases). V was clipped by 4 bases and J by 5 bases, with 16 bases between them. The germline V gene has CDR1 SGHRS and CDR2 YFSETQ. This CDR3 has 16 amino acids. CDR3 sequence: CASSLPELGDNSPLHF. In DNA, the CDR3 is TGCGCCAGCAGCCTCCCAGAGCTGGGGGATAATTCACCCCTCCACTTT.

The count of this clone is one. The V call is TRBV19, the J call TRBJ2-4, with D perhaps TRBD1 (6 bases). Germline-derived CDR1 and CDR2 are LNHDA and SQIVND (reference sequence). Deletions cut 3 bases from V and 0 bases from J, with 24 bases between. The CDR3 sequence is 20 residues long. The CDR3 spells CASSIVGDTRADLAKNIQYF. The CDR3 DNA is TGTGCCAGTAGTATCGTGGGGGACACCCGTGCTGATCTAGCCAAAAACATTCAGTACTTC.

The J gene is TRBJ2-5, the V gene TRBV5-4; D not certain. V lost 3 bases and J lost 4, with 7 bases in between. This CDR3 region has 12 residues. Germline V gene data show CDR1 as SGHNT and CDR2 as YYREEE (reference sequence). The DNA of the CDR3 is TGTGCCAGCAGCTCGAGGTCAGAGACCCAGTACTTC. Translated, it gives CASSSRSETQYF.

This clone has only a few counts. The J gene is TRBJ1-3, the V gene TRBV7-9; D unclear. Germline V gene lookup returns CDR1 SEHNR and CDR2 FQNEAQ (reference sequence). The CDR3 spans 16 residues. Trimming removed 0 bases at V and 0 bases at J, with 9 bases between. CDR3 in amino acids: CASSLALPSSGNTIYF. The DNA of the CDR3 is TGTGCCAGCAGCTTAGCGCTACCGAGCTCTGGAAACACCATATATTTT. The full variable domain, its missing parts supplied by reference TRBV7-9 and TRBJ1-3, is DTGVSQNPRHKITKRGQNVTFRCDPISEHNRLYWYRQTLGQGPEFLTYFQNEAQLEKSRLLSDRFSAERPKGSFSTLEIQRTEQGDSAMYLCASSLALPSSGNTIYFGEGSWLTVV.

This chain joins TRBV18 and TRBJ2-5; 8 bases map to TRBD1. The CDR3 is made up of 14 amino acids. With V trimmed by 2 bases and J by 3 bases, 2 bases remained unmatched. CDR1 and CDR2 from the germline V gene are KGHSH and LQKENI. The CDR3, as DNA: TGTGCCAGCTCACCAGGACAGGGAGAAGAGACCCAGTACTTC. Protein product: CASSPGQGEETQYF.

The CDR3 region has the DNA TGTGCCTGGAGTGTACGGGGGCAGGGATGGAATCAGCCCCAGCATTTT. This translates into CAWSVRGQGWNQPQHF. The chain employs TRBV30 and TRBJ1-5, with D perhaps TRBD1 (6 bases). Germline V gene lookup returns CDR1 GTSNPN and CDR2 SVGIG (reference sequence). V lost 0 bases, J lost 4 bases, and 16 bases lay in between. The CDR3 loop spans 16 amino acids. Drawing the rest from reference TRBV30 and TRBJ1-5, the complete variable domain is SQTIHQWPATLVQPVGSPLSLECTVEGTSNPNLYWYRQAAGRGLQLLFYSVGIGQISSEVPQNLSASRPQDRQFILSSKKLLLSDSGFYLCAWSVRGQGWNQPQHFGDGTRLSIL.

DNA of the CDR3: TGCGCCAGCAGCTTGGAGGGAAACGGAAACACCATATATTTT. Protein product: CASSLEGNGNTIYF. This chain uses TRBV5-1 with TRBJ1-3, with D hard to call. Trimming left V 0 bases short and J 4 bases short, with 8 bases between. This CDR3 is 14 amino acids long. The germline gives CDR1 SGHRS, CDR2 YFSETQ.

This clone was seen a handful of times. The V gene is TRBV4-3, the J gene TRBJ1-2, with 7 bases fitting TRBD1. The CDR3 runs to 15 residues. Germline-derived CDR1 and CDR2 are LGHNA and YSLEER. V lost 2 bases, J lost 5 bases, and 8 bases stayed unmatched. The CDR3, as DNA: TGCGCCAGCAGCCAACGAGACAGGGCGGGATATGGCTACACCTTC. Translated: CASSQRDRAGYGYTF.

This chain joins TRBV2 and TRBJ1-1, with 10 bases matching TRBD1. This CDR3 is built from 14 residues. V lost 7 bases, J lost 5 bases, and 7 bases stayed unmatched. The V gene's germline CDR1 is SNHLY and CDR2 FYNNEI. Written as DNA, the CDR3 is TGTGCCAGCACCAAGACAGGGGGCCGGACTGAAGCTTTCTTT. Protein sequence: CASTKTGGRTEAFF.

The V call is TRBV4-1, the J call TRBJ2-5; 7 positions agree with TRBD1. From germline, CDR1 is MGHRA and CDR2 YSYEKL. After removal of 3 bases from V and 0 bases from J, the junction contained 4 bases not matched to a gene. This CDR3 comprises 15 residues. CDR3 protein: CASSQGDRDQETQYF. In DNA, the CDR3 is TGCGCCAGCAGCCAGGGCGACAGGGACCAAGAGACCCAGTACTTC.

The chain is built from TRBV4-3 and TRBJ2-2, with 9 bases that match TRBD2. CDR1 is LGHNA, CDR2 YSLEER, per germline. CDR3 length: 17 amino acids. The ends lost 1 base at V and 3 bases at J; junction bases unmatched: 6. CDR3 nucleotide sequence: TGCGCCAGCAGCCAAGGGGTGGCTAGCGGGGACACCGGGGAGCTGTTTTTT. Its protein product is CASSQGVASGDTGELFF.

The gene calls are TRBV19 and TRBJ1-2; 7 nucleotides match TRBD1. V shed 4 bases, J shed 4 bases, and the junction held 9 bases outside the gene matches. The CDR3 has 15 amino acids. CDR1 and CDR2 from the germline V gene are LNHDA and SQIVND (reference sequence). CDR3 sequence: CASSTSYRGSYGYTF. The CDR3 nucleotides read TGTGCCAGTAGTACCTCCTACAGGGGTAGCTATGGCTACACCTTC.